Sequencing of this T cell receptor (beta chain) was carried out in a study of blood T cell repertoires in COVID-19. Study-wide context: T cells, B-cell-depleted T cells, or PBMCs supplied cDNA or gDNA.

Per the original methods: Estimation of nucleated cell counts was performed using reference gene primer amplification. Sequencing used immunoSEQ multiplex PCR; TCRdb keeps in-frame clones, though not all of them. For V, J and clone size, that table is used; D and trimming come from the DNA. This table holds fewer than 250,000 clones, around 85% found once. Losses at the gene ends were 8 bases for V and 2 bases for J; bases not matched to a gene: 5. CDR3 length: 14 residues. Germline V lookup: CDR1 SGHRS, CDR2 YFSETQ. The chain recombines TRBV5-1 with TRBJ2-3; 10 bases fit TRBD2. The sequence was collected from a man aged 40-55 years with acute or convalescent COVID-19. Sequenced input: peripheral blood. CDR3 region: CASRSGGSTDTQYF. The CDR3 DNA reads TGCGCCAGTCGTAGCGGGGGGTCCACAGATACGCAGTATTTT. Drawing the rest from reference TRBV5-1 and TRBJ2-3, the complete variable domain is KAGVTQTPRYLIKTRGQQVTLSCSPISGHRSVSWYQQTPGQGLQFLFEYFSETQRNKGNFPGRFSGRQFSNSRSEMNVSTLELGDSALYLCASRSGGSTDTQYFGPGTRLTVL.